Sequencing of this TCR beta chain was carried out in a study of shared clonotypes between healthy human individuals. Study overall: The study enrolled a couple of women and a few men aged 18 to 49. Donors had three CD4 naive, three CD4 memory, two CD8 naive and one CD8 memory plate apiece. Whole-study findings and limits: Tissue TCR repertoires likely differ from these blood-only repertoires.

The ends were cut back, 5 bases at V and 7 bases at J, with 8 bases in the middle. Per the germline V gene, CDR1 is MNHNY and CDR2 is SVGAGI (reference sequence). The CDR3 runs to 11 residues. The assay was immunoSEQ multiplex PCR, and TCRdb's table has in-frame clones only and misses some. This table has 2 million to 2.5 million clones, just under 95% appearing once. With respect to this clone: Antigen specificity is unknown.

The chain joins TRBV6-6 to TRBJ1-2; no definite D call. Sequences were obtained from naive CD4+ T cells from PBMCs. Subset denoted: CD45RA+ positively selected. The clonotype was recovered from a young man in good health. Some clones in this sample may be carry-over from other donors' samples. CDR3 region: CASSSSGGYTF. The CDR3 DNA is TGTGCCAGCAGTAGCTCAGGTGGCTACACCTTC.